The entry below describes one T cell receptor (beta chain). The antigen is unknown. The sample originates from a study of cytomegalovirus exposure and HLA in healthy donors. 60 Vbeta and 13 Jbeta primers were used in PCR. The method was immunoSEQ multiplex PCR; TCRdb's version includes in-frame clones alone and lacks a portion of them. The sample yields 160,000 or so clones, about 75% seen once. This CDR3 region has 15 residues. Germline CDR1 is SNHLY and CDR2 is FYNNEI. Unmatched junction bases numbered 6, after V lost 3 bases and J lost 5 bases. General study points: Most TCR sequences were uncommon, yet certain public TCRs appeared in many donors.

The chain combines TRBV2 with TRBJ2-5; 10 nucleotides line up with TRBD1. Sequencing was done on a sample of PBMCs. The TCR was taken from a man aged 35 to 55 in good health and CMV-seropositive. CDR3: CASSDVGQGQETQYF. DNA of the CDR3: TGTGCCAGCAGTGATGTGGGACAGGGGCAGGAGACCCAGTACTTC.